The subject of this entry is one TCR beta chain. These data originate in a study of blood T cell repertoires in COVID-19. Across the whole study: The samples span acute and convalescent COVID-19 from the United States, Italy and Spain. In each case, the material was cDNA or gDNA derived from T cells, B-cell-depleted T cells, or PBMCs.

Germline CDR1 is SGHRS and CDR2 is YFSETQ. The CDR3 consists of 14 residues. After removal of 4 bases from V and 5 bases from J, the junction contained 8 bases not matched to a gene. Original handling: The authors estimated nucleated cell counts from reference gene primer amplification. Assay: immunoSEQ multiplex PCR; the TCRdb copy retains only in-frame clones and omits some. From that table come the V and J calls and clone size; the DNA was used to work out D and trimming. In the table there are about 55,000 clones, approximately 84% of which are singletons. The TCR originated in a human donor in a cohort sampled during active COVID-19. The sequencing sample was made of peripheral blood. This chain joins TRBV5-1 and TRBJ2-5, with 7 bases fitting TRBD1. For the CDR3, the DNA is TGCGCCAGCAGCGCCAGGGACAGTCGGGAGACCCAGTACTTC. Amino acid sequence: CASSARDSRETQYF.